This note documents a single TCR beta chain sequence. These data come from a study of blood T cell repertoires in COVID-19. Turning to the study itself: The cDNA or gDNA used as material had been derived from T cells, B-cell-depleted T cells, or PBMCs.

V lost 5 bases to trimming and J lost 6 bases, with 14 bases between them. CDR1 MNHEY and CDR2 SMNVEV come from the germline V gene (reference sequence). This CDR3 is 14 amino acids long. During active infection, Seattle patients enrolled and were then monitored through disease. Sequencing used immunoSEQ multiplex PCR; TCRdb keeps in-frame clones, though not all of them. The repertoire holds approximately 500,000 clones, with approximately 91% as singletons. The TCR sequence derives from a woman aged 45-65 years with COVID-19, enrolled during active disease. Sequencing was carried out using peripheral blood. The chain employs TRBV27 and TRBJ1-5; maybe TRBD1 (6 bases). The CDR3 bases are TGTGCCAGCAGTCCAGGGGCTGTGAGTCAGCCCCAGCATTTT. Translating gives CASSPGAVSQPQHF.